The 12 T cell receptor beta chains below all came from one sample that was sequenced in a study of CD8+ T cells in alopecia areata. Investigators isolated RNA and reverse transcribed it into cDNA to act as the sequencing template. TCRdb keeps only in-frame clones here, not all; method: immunoSEQ multiplex PCR. This sample carries 110,000 to 150,000 clones, about 60% of them seen once, and the ten largest clones take 5% to 7%. The sequencing used CD4+ T cells sorted from blood, collected at week 0. These receptors were taken from a human donor with alopecia areata.

This chain connects TRBV7-9 to TRBJ2-7; a weak D match, TRBD2 (5 bases). Per the germline V gene, CDR1 is SEHNR and CDR2 is FQNEAQ (reference sequence). The CDR3 has 13 residues. Trimming shortened V by 0 bases and J by 5 bases, and 8 bases separated the two germline ends. Here the CDR3 reads CASSLAGRDEQYF. In nucleotides, the CDR3 is TGTGCCAGCAGCTTAGCAGGGCGGGACGAGCAGTACTTC.

This chain links TRBV6-5 with TRBJ2-4, with D perhaps matching TRBD1 (6 bases). With 6 bases removed from V and 6 bases from J, the gap between germline ends came to 12 bases. Germline lookup yields CDR1 MNHEY and CDR2 SVGAGI. CDR3 size: 13 residues. The chain's CDR3 is CASSSTGLNIQYF. As DNA, the CDR3 is TGTGCCAGCAGCTCTACAGGGCTAAACATTCAGTACTTC.

This sequence joins TRBV6-5 and TRBJ2-7; 7 bases fit TRBD2. V lost 0 bases to trimming and J lost 4 bases; unmatched junction nucleotides: 6. CDR1 and CDR2 from the germline V gene are MNHEY and SVGAGI. This CDR3 spans 15 amino acids. This chain's CDR3 is CASSYSSSGGYEQYF. Here the CDR3 DNA reads TGTGCCAGCAGTTACTCGTCCTCGGGGGGTTACGAGCAGTACTTC.

This clone was seen a single time. The V gene is TRBV5-1, the J gene TRBJ2-3; perhaps TRBD2 as D (7 bases). The length of the CDR3 is 16 residues. CDR1 SGHRS and CDR2 YFSETQ come from the germline V gene. With 0 bases removed from V and 4 bases from J, the gap between germline ends came to 15 bases. The CDR3 loop is CASSLASGGRADTQYF. In DNA, the CDR3 is TGCGCCAGCAGCTTGGCCTCGGGGGGCAGGGCAGATACGCAGTATTTT.

The gene calls are TRBV30 and TRBJ1-4; TRBD1 matches at 9 bases. J gave up 7 bases and V 7 bases, and 13 bases lay outside the gene matches. Looked up from germline, CDR1 is GTSNPN and CDR2 is SVGIG (reference sequence). The length of the CDR3 is 15 residues. CDR3 bases: TGTGCCTCCTACCCCCGGGACAGGGCAGGTGAAAAACTGTTTTTT. Its translation is CASYPRDRAGEKLFF.

This clone was observed a single time. This rearrangement joins TRBV30 to TRBJ1-5; a possible D gene is TRBD1 (5 bases). This CDR3 contains 13 residues. V lost 5 bases and J lost 5, with 13 bases in between. Looked up from germline, CDR1 is GTSNPN and CDR2 is SVGIG (reference sequence). The CDR3 loop reads CAWADSLDQPQHF. CDR3 in DNA: TGTGCCTGGGCTGACAGTCTGGATCAGCCCCAGCATTTT.

The chain recombines TRBV9 with TRBJ1-1; D not certain. V gave up 4 bases and J gave up 5 bases, with 15 bases separating them. This CDR3 has 14 residues. Germline V CDR1 and CDR2: SGDLS, YYNGEE. The CDR3 bases are TGTGCCAGCAGCTTCAACCCCGAGTGGACTGAAGCTTTCTTT. Its protein product is CASSFNPEWTEAFF.

The V gene is TRBV7-2, the J gene TRBJ1-5; the match to TRBD1 covers 9 bases. The V segment lost 1 base and the J segment 4 bases; nucleotides outside the gene matches: 8. Germline CDR1 reads SGHTA; CDR2 reads FQGNSA. The CDR3 runs 17 residues. The CDR3 region has the DNA TGTGCCAGCAGCTTAGGAGGGGGTGGACAGGGGAATCAGCCCCAGCATTTT. Amino acids: CASSLGGGGQGNQPQHF. The variable domain in full, with the rest retrieved from reference TRBV7-2 and TRBJ1-5, is GAGVSQSPSNKVTEKGKDVELRCDPISGHTALYWYRQSLGQGLEFLIYFQGNSAPDKSGLPSDRFSAERTGGSVSTLTIQRTQQEDSAVYLCASSLGGGGQGNQPQHFGDGTRLSIL.

The chain recombines TRBV9 with TRBJ2-5; possibly TRBD2 for D (7 bases). Trimming removed 0 bases at V and 3 bases at J, with 12 bases between. CDR3 size: 15 residues. The germline V gene encodes CDR1 SGDLS and CDR2 YYNGEE. The CDR3 DNA sequence: TGTGCCAGCAGCGTAGATGCGGGGGCCAAAGAGACCCAGTACTTC. Protein sequence: CASSVDAGAKETQYF.

This clone appeared a few times. The chain couples TRBV4-1 to TRBJ1-6; TRBD1 agrees at 10 bases. Germline V CDR1 and CDR2: MGHRA, YSYEKL. The CDR3 runs to 15 residues. Trimming took 1 base from V and 10 from J; bases not matched to a gene: 4. CDR3 bases: TGCGCCAGCAGCCAAGGACAGGGGGCGGCGTCACCCCTCCACTTT. Translation: CASSQGQGAASPLHF.

This clone was counted once. The rearrangement links TRBV4-1 to TRBJ1-2; no firm D call. Trimming removed 4 bases at V and 8 bases at J, with 20 bases between. The CDR3 is made up of 15 amino acids. CDR1 and CDR2 (germline): MGHRA, YSYEKL. CDR3 DNA sequence: TGCGCCAGCAGCCCCTCGTTGCAGGCACTATCGGGCTACACCTTC. This encodes CASSPSLQALSGYTF.

This chain links TRBV5-1 with TRBJ2-5; possibly TRBD2 for D (6 bases). The germline V gene has CDR1 SGHRS and CDR2 YFSETQ. The CDR3 runs to 14 residues. The V end lost 4 bases, the J end lost 3 bases, and 13 bases lay between the germline ends. The CDR3 loop reads CASSGSAGKETQYF. Written as DNA, the CDR3 is TGCGCCAGCAGCGGATCAGCGGGCAAAGAGACCCAGTACTTC.